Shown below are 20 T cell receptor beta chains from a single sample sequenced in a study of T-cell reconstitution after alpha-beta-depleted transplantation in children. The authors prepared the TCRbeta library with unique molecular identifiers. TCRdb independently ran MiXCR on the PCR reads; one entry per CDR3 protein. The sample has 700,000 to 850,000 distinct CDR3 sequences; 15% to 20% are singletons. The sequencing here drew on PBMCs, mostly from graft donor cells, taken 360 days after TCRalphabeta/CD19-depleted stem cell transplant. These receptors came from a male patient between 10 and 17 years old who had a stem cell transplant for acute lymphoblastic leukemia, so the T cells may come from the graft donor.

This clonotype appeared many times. The CDR3 here is CASSLSPTRGDTQYF. CDR3 DNA: TGTGCCAGCAGCTTAAGCCCGACTCGGGGCGATACGCAGTATTTT. This chain joins TRBV7-2 and TRBJ2-3; D is perhaps TRBD1 or TRBD2 (5 bases each). This CDR3 spans 15 amino acids. Trimming left V 2 bases short and J 6 bases short, with 15 bases between. Looked up from germline, CDR1 is SGHTA and CDR2 is FQGNSA.

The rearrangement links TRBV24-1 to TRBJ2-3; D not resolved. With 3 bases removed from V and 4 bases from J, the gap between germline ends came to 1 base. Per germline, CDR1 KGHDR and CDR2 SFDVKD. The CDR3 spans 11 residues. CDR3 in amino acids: CATSDADTQYF. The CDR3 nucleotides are TGTGCCACCAGTGATGCAGATACGCAGTATTTT.

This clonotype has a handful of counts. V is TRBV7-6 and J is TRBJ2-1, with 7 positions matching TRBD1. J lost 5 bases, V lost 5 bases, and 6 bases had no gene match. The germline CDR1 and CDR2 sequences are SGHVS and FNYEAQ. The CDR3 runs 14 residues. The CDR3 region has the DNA TGTGCCAGCAGCACCTGGACAGGCCACAATGAGCAGTTCTTC. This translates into CASSTWTGHNEQFF.

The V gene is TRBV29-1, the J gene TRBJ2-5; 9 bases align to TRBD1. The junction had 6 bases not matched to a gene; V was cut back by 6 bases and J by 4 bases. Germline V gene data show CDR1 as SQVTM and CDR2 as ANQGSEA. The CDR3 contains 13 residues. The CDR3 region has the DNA TGCAGCGTCCGACAGGGGGGTACAGAGACCCAGTACTTC. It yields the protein CSVRQGGTETQYF.

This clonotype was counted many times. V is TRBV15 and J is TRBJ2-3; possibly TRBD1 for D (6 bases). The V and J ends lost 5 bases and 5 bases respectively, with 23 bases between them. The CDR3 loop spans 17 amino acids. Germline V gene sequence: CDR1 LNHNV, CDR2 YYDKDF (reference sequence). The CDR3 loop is CATSEAPWGKGEDTQYF. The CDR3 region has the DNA TGTGCCACCAGCGAGGCCCCTTGGGGAAAGGGGGAAGATACGCAGTATTTT.

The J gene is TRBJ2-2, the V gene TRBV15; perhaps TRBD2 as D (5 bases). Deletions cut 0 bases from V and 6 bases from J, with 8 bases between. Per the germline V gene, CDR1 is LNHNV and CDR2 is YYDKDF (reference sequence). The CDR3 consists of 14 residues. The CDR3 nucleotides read TGTGCCACCAGCAGAGAGAGGGCTTCCGGGGAGCTGTTTTTT. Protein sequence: CATSRERASGELFF.

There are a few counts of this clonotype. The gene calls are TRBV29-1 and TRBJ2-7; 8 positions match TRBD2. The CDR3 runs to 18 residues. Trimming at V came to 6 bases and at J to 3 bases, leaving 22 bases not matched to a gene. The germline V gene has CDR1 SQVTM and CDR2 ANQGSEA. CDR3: CSVKPGLDPTQSLYEQYF. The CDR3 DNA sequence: TGCAGCGTAAAACCGGGACTAGATCCCACCCAATCCCTCTACGAGCAGTACTTC.

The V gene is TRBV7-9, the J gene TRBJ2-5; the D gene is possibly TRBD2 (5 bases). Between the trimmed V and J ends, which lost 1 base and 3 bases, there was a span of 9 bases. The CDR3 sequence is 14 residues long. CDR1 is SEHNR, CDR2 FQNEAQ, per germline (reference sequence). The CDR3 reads CASSLGREEETQYF. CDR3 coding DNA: TGTGCCAGCAGCTTAGGACGGGAAGAAGAGACCCAGTACTTC. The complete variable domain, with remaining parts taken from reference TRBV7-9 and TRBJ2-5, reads DTGVSQNPRHKITKRGQNVTFRCDPISEHNRLYWYRQTLGQGPEFLTYFQNEAQLEKSRLLSDRFSAERPKGSFSTLEIQRTEQGDSAMYLCASSLGREEETQYFGPGTRLLVL.

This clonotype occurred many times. CDR3 region: CASSQAARGGELFF. CDR3 DNA sequence: TGTGCCAGCAGCCAAGCGGCAAGAGGGGGGGAGCTGTTTTTT. V gene TRBV3-1 combines with J gene TRBJ2-2; maybe TRBD2 (5 bases). V lost 1 base to trimming and J lost 8 bases, with 11 bases between them. The CDR3 is 14 residues long. From germline, CDR1 is LGHDT and CDR2 YNNKEL (reference sequence).

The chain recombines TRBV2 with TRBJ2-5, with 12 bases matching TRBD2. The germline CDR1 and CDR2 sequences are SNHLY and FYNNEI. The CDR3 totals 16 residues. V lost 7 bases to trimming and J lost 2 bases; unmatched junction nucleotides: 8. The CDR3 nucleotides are TGTGCCAGCACTCCCCGACTAGCGGGAGCACAAGAGACCCAGTACTTC. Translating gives CASTPRLAGAQETQYF.

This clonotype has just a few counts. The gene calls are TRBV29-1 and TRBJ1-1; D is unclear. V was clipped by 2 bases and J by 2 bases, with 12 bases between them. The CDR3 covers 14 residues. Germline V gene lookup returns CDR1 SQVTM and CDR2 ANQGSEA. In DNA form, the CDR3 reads TGCAGCGTTGAATTATGGGTCCGAAACACTGAAGCTTTCTTT. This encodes CSVELWVRNTEAFF.

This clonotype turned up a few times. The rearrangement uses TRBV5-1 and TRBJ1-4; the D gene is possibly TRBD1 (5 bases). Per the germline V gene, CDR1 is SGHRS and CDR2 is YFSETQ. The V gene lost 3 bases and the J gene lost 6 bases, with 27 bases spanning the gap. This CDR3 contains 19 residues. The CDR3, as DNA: TGCGCCAGCAGCTGGCGGTCCGGGGGTGGATCTGAATCGGATGAAAAACTGTTTTTT. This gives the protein CASSWRSGGGSESDEKLFF.

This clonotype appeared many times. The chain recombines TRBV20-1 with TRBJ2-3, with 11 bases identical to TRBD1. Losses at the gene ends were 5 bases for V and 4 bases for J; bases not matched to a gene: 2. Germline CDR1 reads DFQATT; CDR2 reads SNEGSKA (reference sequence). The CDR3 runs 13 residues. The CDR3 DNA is TGCAGTGCTGGACAGGGGGCGGCAGATACGCAGTATTTT. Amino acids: CSAGQGAADTQYF.

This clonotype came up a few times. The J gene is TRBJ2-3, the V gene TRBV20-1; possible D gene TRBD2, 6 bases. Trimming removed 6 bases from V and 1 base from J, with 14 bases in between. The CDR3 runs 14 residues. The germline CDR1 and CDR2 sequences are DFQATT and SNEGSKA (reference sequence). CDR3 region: CSAVPGLRTDTQYF. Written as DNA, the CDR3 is TGCAGTGCCGTACCGGGACTGCGCACAGATACGCAGTATTTT.

The CDR3 protein is CASSWDFNEQFF. The CDR3 region has the DNA TGCGCCAGCAGCTGGGACTTCAATGAGCAGTTCTTC. The chain employs TRBV5-1 and TRBJ2-1, with D possibly matching TRBD2 (6 bases). CDR3 size: 12 residues. V was cut by 3 bases and J by 6 bases, with 7 bases left in between. The germline CDR1 and CDR2 sequences are SGHRS and YFSETQ.

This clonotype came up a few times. The CDR3: CASSQGTSGRWGEQFF. The CDR3 DNA sequence: TGCGCCAGCAGCCAAGGGACTAGCGGGAGGTGGGGTGAGCAGTTCTTC. The rearrangement links TRBV4-1 to TRBJ2-1; 14 nucleotides match TRBD2. The CDR3 length is 16 residues. Losses at the gene ends were 1 base for V and 9 bases for J; bases not matched to a gene: 5. Germline CDR1 and CDR2: MGHRA and YSYEKL.

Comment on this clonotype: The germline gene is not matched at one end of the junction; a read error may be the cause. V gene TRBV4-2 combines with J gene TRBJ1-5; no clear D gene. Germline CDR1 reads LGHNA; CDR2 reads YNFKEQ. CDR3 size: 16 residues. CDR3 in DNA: TGTGCCATCAGCCCAAGGATTCACCGGAGCAATCAGCCCCAGCATTTT. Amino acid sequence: CAISPRIHRSNQPQHF.

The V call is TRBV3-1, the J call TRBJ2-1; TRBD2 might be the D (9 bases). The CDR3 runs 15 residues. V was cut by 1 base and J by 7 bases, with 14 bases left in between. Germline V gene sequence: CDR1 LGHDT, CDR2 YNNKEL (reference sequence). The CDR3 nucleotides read TGTGCCAGCAGCCAAGCTAGCGGGACAGGAAATGAGCAGTTCTTC. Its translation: CASSQASGTGNEQFF.

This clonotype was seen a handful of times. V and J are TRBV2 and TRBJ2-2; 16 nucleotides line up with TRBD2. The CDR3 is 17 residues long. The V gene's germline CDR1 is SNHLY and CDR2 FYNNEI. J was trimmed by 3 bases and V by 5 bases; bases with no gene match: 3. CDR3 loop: CASSSGTSGRDTGELFF. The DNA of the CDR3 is TGTGCCAGCAGTTCCGGGACTAGCGGGAGGGACACCGGGGAGCTGTTTTTT.

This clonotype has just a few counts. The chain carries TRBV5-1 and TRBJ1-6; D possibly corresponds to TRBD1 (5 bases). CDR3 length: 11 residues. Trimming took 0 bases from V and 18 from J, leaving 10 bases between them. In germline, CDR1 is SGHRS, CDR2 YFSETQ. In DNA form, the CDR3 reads TGCGCCAGCAGCTTGGGTCAGGGAAGCCACTTT. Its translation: CASSLGQGSHF.